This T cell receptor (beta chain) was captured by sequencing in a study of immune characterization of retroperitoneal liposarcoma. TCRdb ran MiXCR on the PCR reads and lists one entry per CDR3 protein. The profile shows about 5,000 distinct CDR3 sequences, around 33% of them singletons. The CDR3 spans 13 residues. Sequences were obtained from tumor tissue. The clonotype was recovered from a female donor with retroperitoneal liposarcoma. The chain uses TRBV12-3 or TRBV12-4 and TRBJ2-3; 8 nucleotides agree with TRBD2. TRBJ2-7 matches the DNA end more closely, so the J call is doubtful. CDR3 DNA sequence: TGTGCCAGCATGCGAGCGGGGGCCTCCGAGCAGTACTTC. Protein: CASMRAGASEQYF.